Here is one TCR beta chain with its context. The antigen remains unidentified. The length of the CDR3 is 17 residues. Germline values: CDR1 KGHDR, CDR2 SFDVKD. J gave up 9 bases and V 5 bases, and 17 bases lay outside the gene matches. Method: immunoSEQ multiplex PCR; TCRdb's copy keeps in-frame clones and lacks some. Of approximately 10,000 clones in the sample, approximately 57% were seen once. This specimen belongs to a study of tissue T cells after allogeneic stem cell transplantation. Study background: Samples with visible lymphocytes on H&E were prioritized for sequencing.

GI sites, liver, skin and spleen were taken after median 9.75 post-mortem hours. Whole-study results and caveats: Few T cell clones were shared across patients, but motif clusters showed tissue-specific shared signatures.

The receptor was derived from a woman aged 18-49 years with breast cancer. The chain uses TRBV24-1 and TRBJ2-1; 8 bases align to TRBD2. This specimen was tissue from the jejunum, taken at autopsy. In DNA form, the CDR3 reads TGTGCCACCAGTGCGGCAGGGGTTTACAGCGGGAGTAGTGAGCAGTTCTTC. It encodes CATSAAGVYSGSSEQFF.